The entry below describes one TCR beta chain. Profiled with immunoSEQ multiplex PCR; TCRdb holds only in-frame clones, not every one. The table includes about 200,000 clones, around nine tenths detected once. Trimming stripped 0 bases from V and 0 bases from J, with 11 bases between. The CDR3 loop spans 16 amino acids. Germline CDR1 SGHDT, CDR2 YYEEEE. The source of the sample is a study of blood T cell repertoires in COVID-19. Study-wide context: Some COVID-19 samples were acute and others convalescent; all came from the United States, Italy and Spain. Sources were T cells, B-cell-depleted T cells, or PBMCs; the material itself was cDNA or gDNA.

The chain carries TRBV5-6 and TRBJ2-3; the D gene is possibly TRBD2 (6 bases). The receptor was derived from a woman between 35 and 50 years old who had recovered from COVID-19. What was sequenced was peripheral blood. CDR3 sequence reads: CASSLVGGLSTDTQYF. CDR3 bases: TGTGCCAGCAGCTTGGTGGGGGGACTTAGCACAGATACGCAGTATTTT. Using reference TRBV5-6 and TRBJ2-3 for the parts outside the CDR3, the full variable domain is DAGVTQSPTHLIKTRGQQVTLRCSPKSGHDTVSWYQQALGQGPQFIFQYYEEEERQRGNFPDRFSGHQFPNYSSELNVNALLLGDSALYLCASSLVGGLSTDTQYFGPGTRLTVL.